This TCR beta chain was retrieved from a study of Graves' ophthalmopathy and Graves' hyperthyroidism. Study-level information: Peripheral blood was gathered at first diagnosis, ahead of any treatment whatsoever. Study-level points and caveats: Appearing in blood as well were most expanded thyroid clonotypes above 0.001 frequency. The model achieved under 71% sensitivity and about 76% specificity for ophthalmopathy progression.

This CDR3 has 14 residues. The V gene's germline CDR1 is DFQATT and CDR2 SNEGSKA (reference sequence). Deletions cut 7 bases from V and 0 bases from J, with 10 bases between. This clonotype was detected many times. What it binds is not known. Amplification of TCR beta CDR3 regions used RNA transcripts. The workflow started with a first-round RT-PCR run with HTBI primers and then moved on to a second-round multiplex PCR. TCRdb re-derived calls from the multiplex PCR reads in MiXCR, one entry per CDR3 protein. The data show roughly 160,000 distinct CDR3 sequences, with over 35% seen just once and 5.8% held by the top ten.

The sample consisted of peripheral blood. The clonotype originates from a woman in her forties with Graves' ophthalmopathy. The chain uses TRBV20-1 and TRBJ1-6; no clear D gene. The DNA of the CDR3 is TGCAGTGGTCGGGTCGGCTCCTATAATTCACCCCTCCACTTT. It yields the protein CSGRVGSYNSPLHF.